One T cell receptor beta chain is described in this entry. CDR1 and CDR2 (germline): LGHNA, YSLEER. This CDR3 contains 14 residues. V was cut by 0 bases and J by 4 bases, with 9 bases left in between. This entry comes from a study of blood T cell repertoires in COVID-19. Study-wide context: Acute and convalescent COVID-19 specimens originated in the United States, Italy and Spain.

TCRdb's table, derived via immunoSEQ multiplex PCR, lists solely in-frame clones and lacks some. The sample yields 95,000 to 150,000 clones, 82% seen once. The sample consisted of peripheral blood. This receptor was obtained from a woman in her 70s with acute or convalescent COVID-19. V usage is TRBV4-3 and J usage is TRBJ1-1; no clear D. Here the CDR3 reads CASSQELHRTEAFF. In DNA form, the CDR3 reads TGCGCCAGCAGCCAAGAGTTACACCGCACTGAAGCTTTCTTT.